The source of this T cell receptor (beta chain) is a study of cytomegalovirus exposure and HLA in healthy donors. This CDR3 has 13 residues. V lost 4 bases, J lost 7 bases, and 11 bases lay in between. The germline V gene has CDR1 MNHEY and CDR2 SVGAGI. Primers: 60 Vbeta forward and 13 Jbeta reverse. Assay used: immunoSEQ multiplex PCR; TCRdb lists only in-frame clones, some missing. The data show 100,000 to 150,000 clones, around 80% seen once. V and J are TRBV6-5 and TRBJ2-1; unclear D gene. The origin of this receptor is a woman aged 40-49 years in good health and CMV-seronegative. Specimen: PBMCs. CDR3 loop: CASSLHGTNEQFF. The CDR3, as DNA: TGTGCCAGCAGTTTGCACGGTACGAATGAGCAGTTCTTC.